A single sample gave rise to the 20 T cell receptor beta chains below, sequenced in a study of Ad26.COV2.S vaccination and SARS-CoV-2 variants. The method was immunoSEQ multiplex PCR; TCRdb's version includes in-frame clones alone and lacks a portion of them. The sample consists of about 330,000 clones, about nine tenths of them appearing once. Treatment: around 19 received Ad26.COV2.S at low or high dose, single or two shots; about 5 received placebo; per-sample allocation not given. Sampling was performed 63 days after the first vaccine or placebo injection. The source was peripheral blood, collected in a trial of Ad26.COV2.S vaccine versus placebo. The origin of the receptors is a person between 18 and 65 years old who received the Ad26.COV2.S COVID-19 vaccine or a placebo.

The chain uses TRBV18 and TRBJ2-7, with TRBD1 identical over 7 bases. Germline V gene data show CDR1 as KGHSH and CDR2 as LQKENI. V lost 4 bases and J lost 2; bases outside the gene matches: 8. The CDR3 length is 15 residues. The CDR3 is CASSLQTGTAYEQYF. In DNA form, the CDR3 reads TGTGCCAGCTCACTACAAACCGGGACAGCCTACGAGCAGTACTTC.

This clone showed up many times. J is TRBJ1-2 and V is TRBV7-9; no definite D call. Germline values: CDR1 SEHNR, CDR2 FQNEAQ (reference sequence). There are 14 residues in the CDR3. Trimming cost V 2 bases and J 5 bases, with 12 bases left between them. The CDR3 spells CASSLTDHLYGYTF. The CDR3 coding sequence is TGTGCCAGCAGCTTAACGGACCATTTATATGGCTACACCTTC.

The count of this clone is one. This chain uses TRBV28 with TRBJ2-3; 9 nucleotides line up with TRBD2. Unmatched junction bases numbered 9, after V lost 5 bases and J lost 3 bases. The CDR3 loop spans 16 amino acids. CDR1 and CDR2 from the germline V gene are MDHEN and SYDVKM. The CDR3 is CASSLGASGTTDTQYF. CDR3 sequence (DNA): TGTGCCAGCAGTCTTGGGGCTAGCGGGACAACAGATACGCAGTATTTT.

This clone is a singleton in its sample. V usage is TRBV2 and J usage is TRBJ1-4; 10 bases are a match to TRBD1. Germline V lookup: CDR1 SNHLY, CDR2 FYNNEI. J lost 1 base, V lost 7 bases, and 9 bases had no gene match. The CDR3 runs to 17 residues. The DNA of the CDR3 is TGTGCCAGCATTGTCGGGACAGGGGTGAGAACTAATGAAAAACTGTTTTTT. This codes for CASIVGTGVRTNEKLFF.

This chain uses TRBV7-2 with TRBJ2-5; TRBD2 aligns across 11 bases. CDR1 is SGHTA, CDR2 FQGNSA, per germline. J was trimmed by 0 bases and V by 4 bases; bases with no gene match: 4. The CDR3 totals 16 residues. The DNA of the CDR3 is TGTGCCAGCAGCTCTACTAGCGGGGGCTACCAAGAGACCCAGTACTTC. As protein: CASSSTSGGYQETQYF.

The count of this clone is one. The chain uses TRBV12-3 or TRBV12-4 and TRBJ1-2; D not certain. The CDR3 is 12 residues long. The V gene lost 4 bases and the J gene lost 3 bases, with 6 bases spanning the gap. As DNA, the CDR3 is TGTGCCAGCAGTTCCCGGGACTATGGCTACACCTTC. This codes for CASSSRDYGYTF.

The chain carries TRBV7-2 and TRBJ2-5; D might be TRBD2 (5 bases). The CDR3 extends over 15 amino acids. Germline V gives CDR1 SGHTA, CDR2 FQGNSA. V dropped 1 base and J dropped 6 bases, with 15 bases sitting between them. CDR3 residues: CASSLGLTGSKTQYF. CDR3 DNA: TGTGCCAGCAGCTTAGGGCTTACGGGGTCCAAGACCCAGTACTTC.

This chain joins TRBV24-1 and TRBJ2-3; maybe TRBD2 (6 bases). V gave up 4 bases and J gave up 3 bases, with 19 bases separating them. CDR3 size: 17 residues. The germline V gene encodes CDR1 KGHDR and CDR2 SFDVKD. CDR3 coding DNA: TGTGCCACCAGTGAAACCCGCGACGGGAGCCTGACAGATACGCAGTATTTT. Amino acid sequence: CATSETRDGSLTDTQYF.

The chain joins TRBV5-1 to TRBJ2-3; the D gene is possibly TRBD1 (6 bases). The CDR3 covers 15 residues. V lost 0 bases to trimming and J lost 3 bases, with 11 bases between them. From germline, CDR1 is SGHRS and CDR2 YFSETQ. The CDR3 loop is CASSLVGGGTDTQYF. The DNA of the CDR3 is TGCGCCAGCAGCTTGGTAGGGGGTGGTACAGATACGCAGTATTTT.

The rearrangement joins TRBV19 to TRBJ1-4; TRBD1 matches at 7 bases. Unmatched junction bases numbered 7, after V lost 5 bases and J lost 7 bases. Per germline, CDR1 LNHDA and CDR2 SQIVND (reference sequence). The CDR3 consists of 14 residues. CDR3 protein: CASSQQGMFEKLFF. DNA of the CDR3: TGTGCCAGTAGTCAACAGGGGATGTTTGAAAAACTGTTTTTT. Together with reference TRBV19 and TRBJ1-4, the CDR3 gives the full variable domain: DGGITQSPKYLFRKEGQNVTLSCEQNLNHDAMYWYRQDPGQGLRLIYYSQIVNDFQKGDIAEGYSVSREKKESFPLTVTSAQKNPTAFYLCASSQQGMFEKLFFGSGTQLSVL.

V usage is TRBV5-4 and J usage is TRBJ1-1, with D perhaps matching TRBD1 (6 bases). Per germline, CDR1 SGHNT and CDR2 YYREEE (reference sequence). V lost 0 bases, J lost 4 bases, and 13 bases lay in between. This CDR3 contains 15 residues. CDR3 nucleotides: TGTGCCAGCAGCTTGGAGGGGGGCGCAGGCACTGAAGCTTTCTTT. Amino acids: CASSLEGGAGTEAFF.

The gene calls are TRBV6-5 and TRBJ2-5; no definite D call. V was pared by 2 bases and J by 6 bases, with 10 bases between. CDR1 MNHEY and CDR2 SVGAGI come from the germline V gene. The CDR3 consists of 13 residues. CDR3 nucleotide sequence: TGTGCCAGCAGTTACGCCCCAGAACAGACCCAGTACTTC. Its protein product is CASSYAPEQTQYF.

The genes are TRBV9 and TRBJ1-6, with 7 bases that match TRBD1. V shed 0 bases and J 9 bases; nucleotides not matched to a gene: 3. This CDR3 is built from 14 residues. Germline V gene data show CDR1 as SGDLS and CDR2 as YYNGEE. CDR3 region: CASSVGDSSSPLHF. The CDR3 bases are TGTGCCAGCAGCGTAGGGGACAGTTCTTCACCCCTCCACTTT.

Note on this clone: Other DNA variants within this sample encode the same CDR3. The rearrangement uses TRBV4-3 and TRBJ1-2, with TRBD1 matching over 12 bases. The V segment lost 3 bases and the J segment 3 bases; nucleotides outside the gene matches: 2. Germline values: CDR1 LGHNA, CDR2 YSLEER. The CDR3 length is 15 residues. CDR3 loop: CASSQGQGAYYGYTF. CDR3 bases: TGCGCCAGCAGCCAGGGACAGGGGGCCTACTATGGCTACACCTTC.

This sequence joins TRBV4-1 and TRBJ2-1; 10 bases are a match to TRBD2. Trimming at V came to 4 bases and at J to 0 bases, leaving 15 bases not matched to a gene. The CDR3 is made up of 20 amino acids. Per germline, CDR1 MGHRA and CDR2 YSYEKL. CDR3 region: CASSPYLAGASKSSYNEQFF. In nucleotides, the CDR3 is TGCGCCAGCAGCCCTTATCTAGCGGGGGCCTCGAAGAGCTCCTACAATGAGCAGTTCTTC.

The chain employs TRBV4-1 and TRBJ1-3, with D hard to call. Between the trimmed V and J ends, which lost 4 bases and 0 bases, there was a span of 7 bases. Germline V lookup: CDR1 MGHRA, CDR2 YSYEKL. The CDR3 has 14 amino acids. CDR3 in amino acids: CASSPIISGNTIYF. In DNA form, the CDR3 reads TGCGCCAGCAGCCCTATTATCTCTGGAAACACCATATATTTT.

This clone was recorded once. The chain's CDR3 is CASSIPDRVGYGYTF. As DNA, the CDR3 is TGTGCCAGTAGTATTCCGGACAGGGTGGGGTATGGCTACACCTTC. This chain connects TRBV19 to TRBJ1-2, with TRBD1 matching 8 bases. The V gene's germline CDR1 is LNHDA and CDR2 SQIVND (reference sequence). Trimming took 3 bases from V and 5 from J; bases not matched to a gene: 8. CDR3 length: 15 residues.

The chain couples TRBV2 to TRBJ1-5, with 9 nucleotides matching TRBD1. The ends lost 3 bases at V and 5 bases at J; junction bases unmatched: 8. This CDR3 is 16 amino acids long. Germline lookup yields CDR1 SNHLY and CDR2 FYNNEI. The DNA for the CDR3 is TGTGCCAGCAGTGACTACAGGGGGCCGGGGTATCAGCCCCAGCATTTT. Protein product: CASSDYRGPGYQPQHF.

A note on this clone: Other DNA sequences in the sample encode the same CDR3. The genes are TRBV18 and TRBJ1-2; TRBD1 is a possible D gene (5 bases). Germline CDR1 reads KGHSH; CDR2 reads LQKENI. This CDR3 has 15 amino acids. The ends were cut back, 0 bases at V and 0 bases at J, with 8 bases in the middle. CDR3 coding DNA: TGTGCCAGCTCACCACCGGGGGGGTCTAACTATGGCTACACCTTC. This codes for CASSPPGGSNYGYTF.

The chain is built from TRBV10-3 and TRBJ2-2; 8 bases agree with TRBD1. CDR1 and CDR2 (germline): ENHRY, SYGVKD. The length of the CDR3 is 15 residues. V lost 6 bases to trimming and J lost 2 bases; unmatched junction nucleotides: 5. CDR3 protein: CAISQTGENTGELFF. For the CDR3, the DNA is TGTGCCATCAGCCAGACAGGGGAAAACACCGGGGAGCTGTTTTTT.